A selection of T cell receptor beta chains follows, all from one sample in a study of OX40 agonist ivuxolimab in advanced cancers. Produced via immunoSEQ multiplex PCR; TCRdb's table is partial and in-frame only. Of some 9,500 clones listed, around 90% are singletons. Material: CD4+ or CD8+ T cells sorted from blood, obtained in a trial of the OX40 agonist ivuxolimab. These receptor sequences come from an adult with an advanced solid tumor such as melanoma, head and neck, liver or kidney cancer. CDR3s include the opening cysteine and the closing phenylalanine or tryptophan.

v_call: TRBV5-6; j_call: TRBJ2-7; cdr3_aa: CASSSAGGPYEQYF
v_call: TRBV4-1; j_call: TRBJ2-3; cdr3_aa: CASSREGGGRADTQYF
v_call: TRBV7-9; j_call: TRBJ2-1; cdr3_aa: CASSFGEINEQFF
v_call: TRBV28; j_call: TRBJ1-1; cdr3_aa: CASSLVSPGGIKQAFF
v_call: TRBV18; j_call: TRBJ1-5; cdr3_aa: CASSRQGASNQPQHF
v_call: TRBV6-6; j_call: TRBJ1-1; cdr3_aa: CASSLGQGALDTEAFF
v_call: TRBV10-2; j_call: TRBJ1-1; cdr3_aa: CASSEAENTEAFF
v_call: TRBV5-5; j_call: TRBJ1-2; cdr3_aa: CASSLLPGPRPGYTF
v_call: TRBV27; j_call: TRBJ2-7; cdr3_aa: CASSPGQGAFGAYEQYF
v_call: TRBV5-4; j_call: TRBJ2-2; cdr3_aa: CASSLTTLAGGSGTGELFF
v_call: TRBV7-2; j_call: TRBJ2-2; cdr3_aa: CASSTPQGTANTGELFF
v_call: TRBV9; j_call: TRBJ2-3; cdr3_aa: CASSVAQLASDTQYF
v_call: TRBV2; j_call: TRBJ1-3; cdr3_aa: CASSESRVGNTIYF
v_call: TRBV6-5; j_call: TRBJ1-1; cdr3_aa: CAAGATRTEAFF
v_call: TRBV7-8; j_call: TRBJ2-1; cdr3_aa: CASSFFSGIYFNEQFF
v_call: TRBV14; j_call: TRBJ2-2; cdr3_aa: CASSQQVFTGELFF
v_call: TRBV6-5; j_call: TRBJ2-4; cdr3_aa: CASRGSGLAKNIQYF
v_call: TRBV5-1; j_call: TRBJ2-6; cdr3_aa: CASSVTTSSGANVLTF
v_call: TRBV29-1; j_call: TRBJ2-3; cdr3_aa: CAGRRADTDTQYF
v_call: TRBV6-1; j_call: TRBJ2-3; cdr3_aa: CASSDQLPDTQYF
v_call: TRBV15; j_call: TRBJ1-5; cdr3_aa: CATSRGGWEDRSLNQPQHF
v_call: TRBV6-5; j_call: TRBJ1-1; cdr3_aa: CASSPRGRYAEAFF
v_call: TRBV19; j_call: TRBJ2-2; cdr3_aa: CASTITSGRVGTGELFF
v_call: TRBV5-1; j_call: TRBJ2-3; cdr3_aa: CASSPGGQGADTQYF
v_call: TRBV28; j_call: TRBJ1-1; cdr3_aa: CASSLGQVFGAFF
v_call: TRBV7-2; j_call: TRBJ1-1; cdr3_aa: CASSLGSRRQAQAFF
v_call: TRBV7-9; j_call: TRBJ1-1; cdr3_aa: CASSLTGTGAAFF
v_call: TRBV2; j_call: TRBJ2-3; cdr3_aa: CASKRLAASTDTQYF
v_call: TRBV6-6; j_call: TRBJ2-1; cdr3_aa: CASSRGQDNEQFF
v_call: TRBV18; j_call: TRBJ2-3; cdr3_aa: CASSPPGLNTDTQYF
v_call: TRBV7-7; j_call: TRBJ2-6; cdr3_aa: CASSSGQGASSGANVLTF
v_call: TRBV18; j_call: TRBJ2-7; cdr3_aa: CASSQLAGGRAYEQYF
v_call: TRBV30; j_call: TRBJ1-1; cdr3_aa: CAWRELGQRDTEAFF
v_call: TRBV10-3; j_call: TRBJ2-2; cdr3_aa: CAIRSRRGTGELFF
v_call: TRBV19; j_call: TRBJ1-6; cdr3_aa: CASSIVGYAHNSPLHF
v_call: TRBV2; j_call: TRBJ2-7; cdr3_aa: CASRGQGGERQYF
v_call: TRBV2; j_call: TRBJ1-2; cdr3_aa: CASSPRGGANNYGYTF
v_call: TRBV7-8; j_call: TRBJ2-1; cdr3_aa: CASSEAGQGSNEQFF
v_call: TRBV27; j_call: TRBJ2-3; cdr3_aa: CASSFTRNTDTQYF
v_call: TRBV5-1; j_call: TRBJ2-3; cdr3_aa: CASSRTGVEDTQYF
v_call: TRBV10-1; j_call: TRBJ2-1; cdr3_aa: CASSDPGPGGGEQFF
v_call: TRBV7-3; j_call: TRBJ2-7; cdr3_aa: CASSISSGNEQYF
v_call: TRBV7-2; j_call: TRBJ2-5; cdr3_aa: CASSSRAPVQETQYF
v_call: TRBV5-1; j_call: TRBJ2-1; cdr3_aa: CASSLAVDEQFF
v_call: TRBV28; j_call: TRBJ1-2; cdr3_aa: CASSLVSRSGGYTF
v_call: TRBV30; j_call: TRBJ2-3; cdr3_aa: CAWSLWGTGAEYTQYF
v_call: TRBV18; j_call: TRBJ2-5; cdr3_aa: CASSLRREETQYF
v_call: TRBV6-5; j_call: TRBJ1-1; cdr3_aa: CASSPRDRGPAFF
v_call: TRBV7-7; j_call: TRBJ2-5; cdr3_aa: CASSPLYAETQYF
v_call: TRBV6-4; j_call: TRBJ1-2; cdr3_aa: CASSDGRPYGYTF
v_call: TRBV6-1; j_call: TRBJ2-7; cdr3_aa: CASRRGTRYEQYF
v_call: TRBV29-1; j_call: TRBJ1-2; cdr3_aa: CSAGQPSYGYTF
v_call: TRBV29-1; j_call: TRBJ1-2; cdr3_aa: CSVEWGNSPYGYTF
v_call: TRBV5-5; j_call: TRBJ1-4; cdr3_aa: CASSPAGGTGGEKLFF